These T cell receptor beta chains were read from a single sample in a study of vaccination and CD4 T cells after COVID-19. TCRdb passed the PCR reads through MiXCR, listing each CDR3 protein once. The sample contains 10,000 or so distinct CDR3 sequences, around 29% of which appear only once. No antigen is known for these receptors. The sequencing sample was made of cultured CD4+ T cells from blood. These receptor sequences come from a human donor with COVID-19. The CDR3 runs from the conserved cysteine through the conserved F or W. A D gene is named only where the DNA matches it firmly. A row's size may be missing; if present it is once, few, many or a size class.

TRBV20-1,TRBJ1-1,few,-,CSARLGKAFF,TGCAGTGCTAGACTGGGGAAAGCTTTCTTT
TRBV29-1,TRBJ2-3,-,-,CSALDSTDTQYF,TGCAGCGCCTTGGACAGCACAGATACGCAGTATTTT
TRBV6-1,TRBJ2-3,-,TRBD2,CASKRGLSRVTDTQYF,TGTGCCAGCAAGCGGGGACTTTCGAGAGTCACAGATACGCAGTATTTT
TRBV6-1,TRBJ1-6,-,-,CASKMTGSSPLHF,TGTGCCAGCAAGATGACCGGAAGTTCACCCCTCCACTTT
TRBV20-1,TRBJ2-3,-,TRBD2,CSARAGGTDTQYF,TGCAGTGCCCGAGCGGGGGGGACAGATACGCAGTATTTT
TRBV6-2/TRBV6-3,TRBJ1-5,few,-,CASSSESWQPQHF,TGTGCCAGCAGTTCCGAATCTTGGCAGCCCCAGCATTTT
TRBV6-5,TRBJ2-2,-,-,CASSYSQGSGELFF,TGTGCCAGCAGTTACTCTCAGGGGAGCGGGGAGCTGTTTTTT
TRBV11-1,TRBJ2-7,-,-,CASSSRTAYEQYF,TGTGCCAGCAGCTCCAGAACAGCATATGAGCAGTACTTC
TRBV6-5,TRBJ1-2,few,-,CASSYMGGGYGYTF,TGTGCCAGCAGTTACATGGGGGGAGGGTATGGCTACACCTTC
TRBV7-9,TRBJ1-4,-,TRBD1,CASRRGQGEEKLFF,TGTGCCAGCAGGAGGGGACAGGGGGAGGAAAAACTGTTTTTT
TRBV11-2,TRBJ2-1,-,TRBD2,CATSYGLAGGISYNEQFF,TGTGCCACCTCCTACGGGCTAGCGGGGGGCATCTCCTACAATGAGCAGTTCTTC
TRBV28,TRBJ1-1,few,-,CASQSGLLQVMNTEAFF,TGTGCCAGCCAAAGTGGCCTACTGCAGGTAATGAACACTGAAGCTTTCTTT
TRBV19,TRBJ2-5,-,TRBD2,CATSSGGPQYF,TGTGCCACCTCCAGCGGGGGGCCCCAGTACTTC
TRBV7-9,TRBJ2-2,few,TRBD1,CASRGTANTGELFF,TGTGCCAGCAGGGGGACAGCGAACACCGGGGAGCTGTTTTTT
TRBV6-5,TRBJ2-7,-,TRBD1,CASSFGPNSDRTGYEQYF,TGTGCCAGCAGTTTTGGACCTAATTCGGACAGGACAGGCTACGAGCAGTACTTC
TRBV2,TRBJ2-3,few,TRBD2,CASKLAGSTDTQYF,TGTGCCAGCAAACTAGCGGGGAGCACAGATACGCAGTATTTT
TRBV19,TRBJ2-2,-,-,CASSWDGTTGELFF,TGTGCCAGTAGTTGGGACGGTACCACCGGGGAGCTGTTTTTT
TRBV5-1,TRBJ2-2,-,TRBD1,CASSSRGSDTGELFF,TGCGCCAGCAGCTCCAGGGGGTCGGACACCGGGGAGCTGTTTTTT
TRBV6-2/TRBV6-3,TRBJ2-5,-,TRBD2,CASSYDGGGARETQYF,TGTGCCAGCAGTTACGATGGCGGGGGGGCCCGAGAGACCCAGTACTTC
TRBV27,TRBJ2-7,few,-,CASSPPGPSYEQYF,TGTGCCAGCAGTCCTCCGGGTCCTTCCTACGAGCAGTACTTC
TRBV20-1,TRBJ1-4,few,TRBD1,CSGGQRGEKLFF,TGCAGTGGGGGACAGAGAGGTGAAAAACTGTTTTTT
TRBV12-3/TRBV12-4,TRBJ1-5,few,TRBD1,CASRLTGLLNQPQHF,TGTGCCAGCAGATTGACAGGGTTACTCAATCAGCCCCAGCATTTT
TRBV7-2,TRBJ2-2,-,-,CASSRGGGFTGELFF,TGTGCCAGCAGCCGAGGTGGGGGGTTCACCGGGGAGCTGTTTTTT
TRBV20-1,TRBJ1-2,-,-,CSARGQGNYGYAF,TGCAGTGCTAGAGGCCAGGGTAACTATGGCTACGCCTTC